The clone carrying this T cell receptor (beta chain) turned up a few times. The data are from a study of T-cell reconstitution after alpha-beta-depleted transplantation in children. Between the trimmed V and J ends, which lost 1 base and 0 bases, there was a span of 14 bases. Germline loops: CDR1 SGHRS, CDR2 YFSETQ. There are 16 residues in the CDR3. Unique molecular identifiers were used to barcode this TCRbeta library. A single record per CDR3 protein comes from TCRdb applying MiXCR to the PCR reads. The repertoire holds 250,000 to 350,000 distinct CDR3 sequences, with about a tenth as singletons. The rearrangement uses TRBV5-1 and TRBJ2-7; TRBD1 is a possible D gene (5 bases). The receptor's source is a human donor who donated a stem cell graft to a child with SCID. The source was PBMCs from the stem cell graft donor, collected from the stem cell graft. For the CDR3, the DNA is TGCGCCAGCAGCTTGTTAGGACACCAGAGCTCCTACGAGCAGTACTTC. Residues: CASSLLGHQSSYEQYF. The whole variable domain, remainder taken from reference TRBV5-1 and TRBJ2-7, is KAGVTQTPRYLIKTRGQQVTLSCSPISGHRSVSWYQQTPGQGLQFLFEYFSETQRNKGNFPGRFSGRQFSNSRSEMNVSTLELGDSALYLCASSLLGHQSSYEQYFGPGTRLTVT.